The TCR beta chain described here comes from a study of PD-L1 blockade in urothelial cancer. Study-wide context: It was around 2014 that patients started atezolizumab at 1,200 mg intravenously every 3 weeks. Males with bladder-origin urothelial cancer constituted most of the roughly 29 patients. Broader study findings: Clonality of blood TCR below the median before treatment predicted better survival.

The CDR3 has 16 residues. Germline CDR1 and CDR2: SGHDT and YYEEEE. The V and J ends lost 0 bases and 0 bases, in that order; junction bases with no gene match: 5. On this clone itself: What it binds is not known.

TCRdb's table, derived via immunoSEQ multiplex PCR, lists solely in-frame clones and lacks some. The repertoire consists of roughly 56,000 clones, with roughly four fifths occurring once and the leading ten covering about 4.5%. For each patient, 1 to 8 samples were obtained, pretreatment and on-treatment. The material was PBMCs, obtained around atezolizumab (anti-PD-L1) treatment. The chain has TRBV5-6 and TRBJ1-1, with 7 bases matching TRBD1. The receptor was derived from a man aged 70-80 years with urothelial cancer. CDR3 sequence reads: CASSLGTGHMNTEAFF. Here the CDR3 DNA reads TGTGCCAGCAGCTTGGGGACAGGCCATATGAACACTGAAGCTTTCTTT.